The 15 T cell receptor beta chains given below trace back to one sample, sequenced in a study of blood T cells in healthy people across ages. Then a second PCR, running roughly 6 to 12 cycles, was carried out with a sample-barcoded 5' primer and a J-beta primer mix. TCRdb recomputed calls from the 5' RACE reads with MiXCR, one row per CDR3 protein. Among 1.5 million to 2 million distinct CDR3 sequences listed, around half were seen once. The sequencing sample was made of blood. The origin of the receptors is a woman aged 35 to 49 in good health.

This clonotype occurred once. The CDR3 protein is CASSVGGGIDEQYF. In DNA, the CDR3 is TGTGCCAGCAGTGTGGGCGGGGGTATCGACGAGCAGTACTTC. The J gene is TRBJ2-7, the V gene TRBV6-1; 7 bases fit TRBD2. V lost 4 bases to trimming and J lost 5 bases; unmatched junction nucleotides: 8. Germline-derived CDR1 and CDR2 are MNHNS and SASEGT. The length of the CDR3 is 14 residues.

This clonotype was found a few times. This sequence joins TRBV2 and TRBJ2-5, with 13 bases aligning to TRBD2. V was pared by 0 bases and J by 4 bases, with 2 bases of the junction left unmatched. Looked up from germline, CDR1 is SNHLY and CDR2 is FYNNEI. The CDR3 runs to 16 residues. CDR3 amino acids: CASSEAGTSGVETQYF. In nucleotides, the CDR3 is TGTGCCAGCAGTGAAGCCGGGACTAGCGGGGTAGAGACCCAGTACTTC. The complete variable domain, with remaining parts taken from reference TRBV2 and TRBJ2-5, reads EPEVTQTPSHQVTQMGQEVILRCVPISNHLYFYWYRQILGQKVEFLVSFYNNEISEKSEIFDDQFSVERPDGSNFTLKIRSTKLEDSAMYFCASSEAGTSGVETQYFGPGTRLLVL.

CDR3 DNA sequence: TGTGCCAGCAGTGGGGAATCCTATAATTCACCCCTCCACTTT. Translating it yields CASSGESYNSPLHF. This chain uses TRBV6-2 or TRBV6-3 with TRBJ1-6, with D unresolved. With 5 bases removed from V and 1 base from J, the gap between germline ends came to 6 bases. The CDR3 covers 14 residues. CDR1 and CDR2 (germline): MNHEY, SVGEGT.

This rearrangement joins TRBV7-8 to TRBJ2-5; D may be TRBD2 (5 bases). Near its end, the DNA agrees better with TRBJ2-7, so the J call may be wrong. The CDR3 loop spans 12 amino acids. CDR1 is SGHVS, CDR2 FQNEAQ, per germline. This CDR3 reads CASNTPGLEQYF. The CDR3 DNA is TGTGCCAGCAACACACCAGGACTCGAGCAGTACTTC.

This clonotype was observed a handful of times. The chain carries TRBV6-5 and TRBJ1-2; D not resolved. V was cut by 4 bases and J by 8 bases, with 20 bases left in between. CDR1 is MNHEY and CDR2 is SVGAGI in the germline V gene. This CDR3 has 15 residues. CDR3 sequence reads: CASSFWEGMARGYTF. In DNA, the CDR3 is TGTGCCAGCAGTTTTTGGGAGGGTATGGCCCGGGGCTACACCTTC.

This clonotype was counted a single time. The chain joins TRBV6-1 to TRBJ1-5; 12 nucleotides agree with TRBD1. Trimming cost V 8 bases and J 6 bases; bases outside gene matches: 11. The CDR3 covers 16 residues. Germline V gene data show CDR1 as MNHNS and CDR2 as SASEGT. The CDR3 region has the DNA TGTGCCAGCTCCGGGACAGGGGGCGTTTCGCGTCAGCCCCAGCATTTT. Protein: CASSGTGGVSRQPQHF.

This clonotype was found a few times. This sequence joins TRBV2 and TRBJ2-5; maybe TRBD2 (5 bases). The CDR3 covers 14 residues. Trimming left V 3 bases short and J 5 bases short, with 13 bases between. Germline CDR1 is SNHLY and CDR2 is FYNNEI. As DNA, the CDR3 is TGTGCCAGCAGTGAGATCAGATCGGGGGAGACCCAGTACTTC. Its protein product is CASSEIRSGETQYF.

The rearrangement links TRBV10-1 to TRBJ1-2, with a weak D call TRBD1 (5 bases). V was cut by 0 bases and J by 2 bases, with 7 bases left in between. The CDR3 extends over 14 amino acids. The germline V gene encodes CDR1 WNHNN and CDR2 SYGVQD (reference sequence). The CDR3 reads CASSESTANYGYTF. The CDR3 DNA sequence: TGCGCCAGCAGTGAGTCGACAGCGAACTATGGCTACACCTTC.

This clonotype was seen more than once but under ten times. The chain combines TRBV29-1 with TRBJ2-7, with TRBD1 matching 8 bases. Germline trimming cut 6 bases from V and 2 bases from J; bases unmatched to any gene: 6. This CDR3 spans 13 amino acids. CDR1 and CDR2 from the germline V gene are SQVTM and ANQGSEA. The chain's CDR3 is CSVGQAGPYEQYF. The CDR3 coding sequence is TGCAGCGTGGGACAGGCTGGCCCCTACGAGCAGTACTTC.

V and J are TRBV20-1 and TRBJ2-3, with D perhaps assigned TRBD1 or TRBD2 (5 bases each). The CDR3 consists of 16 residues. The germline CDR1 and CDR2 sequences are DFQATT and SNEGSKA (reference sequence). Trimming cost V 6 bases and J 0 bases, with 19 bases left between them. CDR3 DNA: TGCAGTGCCCTCCCCCACGAGGGGAAGAGCACAGATACGCAGTATTTT. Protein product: CSALPHEGKSTDTQYF.

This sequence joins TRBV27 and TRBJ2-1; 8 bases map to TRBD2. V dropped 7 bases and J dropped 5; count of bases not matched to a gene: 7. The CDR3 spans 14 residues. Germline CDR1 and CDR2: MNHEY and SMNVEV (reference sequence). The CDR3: CASTPGTRNNEQFF. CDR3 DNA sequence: TGTGCCAGCACCCCCGGGACTAGAAACAATGAGCAGTTCTTC.

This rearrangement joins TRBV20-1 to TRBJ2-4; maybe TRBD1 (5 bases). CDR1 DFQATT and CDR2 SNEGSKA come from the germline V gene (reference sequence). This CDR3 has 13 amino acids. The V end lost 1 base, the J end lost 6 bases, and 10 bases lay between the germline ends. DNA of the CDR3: TGCAGTGCTAGAGCGCAGGGCAGAAACATTCAGTACTTC. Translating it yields CSARAQGRNIQYF.

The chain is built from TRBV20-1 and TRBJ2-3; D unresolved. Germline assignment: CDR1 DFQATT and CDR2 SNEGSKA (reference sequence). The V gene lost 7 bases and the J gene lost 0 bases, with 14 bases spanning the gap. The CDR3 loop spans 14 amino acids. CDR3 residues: CSVPGVASTDTQYF. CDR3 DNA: TGCAGTGTCCCGGGCGTCGCTAGCACAGATACGCAGTATTTT.

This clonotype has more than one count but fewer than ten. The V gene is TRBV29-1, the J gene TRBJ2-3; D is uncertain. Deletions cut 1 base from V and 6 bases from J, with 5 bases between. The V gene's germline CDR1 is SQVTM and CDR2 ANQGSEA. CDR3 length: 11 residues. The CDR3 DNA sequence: TGCAGCGTTGAAGGGAAGGATACGCAGTATTTT. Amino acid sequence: CSVEGKDTQYF.

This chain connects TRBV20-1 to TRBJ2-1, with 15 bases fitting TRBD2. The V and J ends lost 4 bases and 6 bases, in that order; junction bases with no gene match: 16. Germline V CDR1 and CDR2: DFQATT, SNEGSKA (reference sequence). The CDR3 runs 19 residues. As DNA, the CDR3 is TGCAGTGCTATTACGACCGGGACTAGCGGGGGGACGGGGGGCAATGAGCAGTTCTTC. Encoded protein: CSAITTGTSGGTGGNEQFF.